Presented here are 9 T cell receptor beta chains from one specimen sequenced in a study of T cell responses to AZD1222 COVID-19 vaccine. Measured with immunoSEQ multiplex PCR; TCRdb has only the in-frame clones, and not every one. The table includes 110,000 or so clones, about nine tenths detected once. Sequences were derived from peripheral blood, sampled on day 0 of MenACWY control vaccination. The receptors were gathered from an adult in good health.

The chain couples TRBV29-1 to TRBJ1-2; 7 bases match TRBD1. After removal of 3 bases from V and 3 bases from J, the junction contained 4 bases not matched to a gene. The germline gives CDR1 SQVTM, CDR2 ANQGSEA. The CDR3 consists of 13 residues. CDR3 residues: CSVDRDRDYGYTF. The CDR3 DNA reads TGCAGCGTTGATCGAGACAGGGACTATGGCTACACCTTC.

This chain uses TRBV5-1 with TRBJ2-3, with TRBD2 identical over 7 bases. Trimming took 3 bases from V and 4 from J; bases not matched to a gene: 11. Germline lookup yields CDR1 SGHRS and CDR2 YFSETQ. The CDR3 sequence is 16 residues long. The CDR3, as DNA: TGCGCCAGCAGCTGGACTAGTTCCAGGGCCCCAGATACGCAGTATTTT. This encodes CASSWTSSRAPDTQYF.

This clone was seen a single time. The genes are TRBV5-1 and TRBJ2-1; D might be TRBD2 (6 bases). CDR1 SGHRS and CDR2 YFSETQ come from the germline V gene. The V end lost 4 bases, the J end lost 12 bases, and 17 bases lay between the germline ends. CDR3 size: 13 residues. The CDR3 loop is CASSGTGPGVQFF. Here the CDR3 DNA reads TGCGCCAGCAGCGGAACCGGGCCGGGGGTGCAGTTCTTC.

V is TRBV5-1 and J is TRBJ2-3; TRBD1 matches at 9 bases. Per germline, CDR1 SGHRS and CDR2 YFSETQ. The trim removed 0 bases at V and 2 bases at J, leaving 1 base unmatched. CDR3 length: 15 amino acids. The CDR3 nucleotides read TGCGCCAGCAGCTTGGGACAGGGGGTCACAGATACGCAGTATTTT. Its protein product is CASSLGQGVTDTQYF.

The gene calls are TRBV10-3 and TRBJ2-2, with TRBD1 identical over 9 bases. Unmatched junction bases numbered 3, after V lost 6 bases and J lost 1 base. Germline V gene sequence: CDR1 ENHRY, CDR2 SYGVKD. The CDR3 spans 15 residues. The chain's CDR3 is CAIREDRGNTGELFF. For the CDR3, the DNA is TGTGCCATCAGGGAGGACAGGGGGAACACCGGGGAGCTGTTTTTT.

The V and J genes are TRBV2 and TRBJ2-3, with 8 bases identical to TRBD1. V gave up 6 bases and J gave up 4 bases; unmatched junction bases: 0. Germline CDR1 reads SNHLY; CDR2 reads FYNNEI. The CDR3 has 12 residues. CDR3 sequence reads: CASRQGADTQYF. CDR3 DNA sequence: TGTGCCAGCAGACAGGGGGCAGATACGCAGTATTTT.

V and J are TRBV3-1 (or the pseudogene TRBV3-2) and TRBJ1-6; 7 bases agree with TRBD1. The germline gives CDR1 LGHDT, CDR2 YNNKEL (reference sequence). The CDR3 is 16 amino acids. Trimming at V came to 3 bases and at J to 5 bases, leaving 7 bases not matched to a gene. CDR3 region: CASSQIDRVDNSPLHF. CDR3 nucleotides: TGTGCCAGCAGCCAGATAGACAGGGTAGATAATTCACCCCTCCACTTT.

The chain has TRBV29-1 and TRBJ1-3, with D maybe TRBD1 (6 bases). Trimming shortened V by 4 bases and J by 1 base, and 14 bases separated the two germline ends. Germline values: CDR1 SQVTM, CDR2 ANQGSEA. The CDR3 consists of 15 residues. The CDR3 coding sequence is TGCAGCGTTGCCGGGACAAGCTTATCTGGAAACACCATATATTTT. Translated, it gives CSVAGTSLSGNTIYF.

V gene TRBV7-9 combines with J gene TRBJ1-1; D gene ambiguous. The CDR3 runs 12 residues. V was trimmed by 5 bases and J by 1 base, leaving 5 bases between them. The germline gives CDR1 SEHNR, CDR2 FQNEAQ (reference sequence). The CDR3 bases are TGTGCCAGCAGCCAGGCGAACACTGAAGCTTTCTTT. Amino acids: CASSQANTEAFF.